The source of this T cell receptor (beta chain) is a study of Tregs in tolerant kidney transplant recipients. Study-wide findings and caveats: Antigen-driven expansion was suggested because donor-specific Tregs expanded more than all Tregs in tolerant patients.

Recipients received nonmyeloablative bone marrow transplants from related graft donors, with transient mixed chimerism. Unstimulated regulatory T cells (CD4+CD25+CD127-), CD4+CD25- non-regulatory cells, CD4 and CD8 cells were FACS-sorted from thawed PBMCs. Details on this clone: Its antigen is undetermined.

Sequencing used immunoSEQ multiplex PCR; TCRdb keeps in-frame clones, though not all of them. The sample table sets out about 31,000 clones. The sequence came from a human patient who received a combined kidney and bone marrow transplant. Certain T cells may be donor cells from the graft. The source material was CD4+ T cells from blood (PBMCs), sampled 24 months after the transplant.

CDR3 DNA, as far as it was read: TGCAGTGCCTTCCTGACAGGGGCGGGCACAGATACG. Residues: CSAFLTGAGTDT. The complete CDR3 sequence is CSAFLTGAGTDTQYF. The V gene is TRBV20-1, the J gene TRBJ2-3; 8 bases fit TRBD1. Read sequence stops 3 residues before the CDR3 end, and the germline J gene provides the missing end. J gave up 1 base and V 6 bases, and 9 bases lay outside the gene matches. Germline-derived CDR1 and CDR2 are DFQATT and SNEGSKA (reference sequence). The CDR3 runs 15 residues.